Following are 5 T cell receptor beta chains from one sample sequenced in a study of blood T cell repertoires in COVID-19. The repertoire was sequenced with immunoSEQ multiplex PCR; TCRdb's copy has only in-frame clones and lacks some. The sample lists approximately 270,000 clones; approximately 88% were seen once. The sequencing sample was made of peripheral blood. The receptor set was obtained from a woman in her 30s with COVID-19, enrolled during active disease.

A single count supports this clone. V is TRBV2 and J is TRBJ2-7, with 13 bases lining up with TRBD2. The ends lost 6 bases at V and 3 bases at J; junction bases unmatched: 8. From germline, CDR1 is SNHLY and CDR2 FYNNEI. CDR3 length: 16 amino acids. The CDR3 sequence is CASRMGLAGSVYEQYV. The CDR3 nucleotides are TGTGCCAGCAGAATGGGACTAGCGGGAAGTGTCTACGAGCAGTACGTC.

The chain links TRBV5-1 to TRBJ2-2; no firm D call. The CDR3 runs 14 residues. Germline values: CDR1 SGHRS, CDR2 YFSETQ. V was shortened by 3 bases and J by 5 bases, with 11 bases between the two germline ends. The chain's CDR3 is CASSSTERTGELFF. CDR3 nucleotide sequence: TGCGCCAGCAGCTCGACTGAGAGAACCGGGGAGCTGTTTTTT.

This clone has only one observation. V is TRBV19 and J is TRBJ1-2, with D possibly matching TRBD1 (5 bases). Trimming left V 8 bases short and J 4 bases short, with 11 bases between. The CDR3 is 12 amino acids. Germline values: CDR1 LNHDA, CDR2 SQIVND (reference sequence). The CDR3 sequence: CASVTGSYGYTF. The DNA of the CDR3 is TGTGCCAGTGTAACAGGATCCTATGGCTACACCTTC.

This clone was observed a single time. J is TRBJ2-2 and V is TRBV7-2; maybe TRBD1 (6 bases). Germline-derived CDR1 and CDR2 are SGHTA and FQGNSA. The V gene lost 9 bases and the J gene lost 3 bases, with 20 bases spanning the gap. The CDR3 spans 16 residues. The CDR3 DNA sequence: TGTGCCAGACCTAACGTACAGGGAAGGGACACCGGGGAGCTGTTTTTT. Translated: CARPNVQGRDTGELFF.

This chain uses TRBV6-2 or TRBV6-3 with TRBJ1-5, with 11 nucleotides matching TRBD1. Germline loops: CDR1 MNHEY, CDR2 SVGEGT. The V segment lost 2 bases and the J segment 5 bases; nucleotides outside the gene matches: 11. This CDR3 spans 18 amino acids. The CDR3 reads CASSYTPGQGAPDQPQHF. The CDR3 nucleotides are TGTGCCAGCAGTTACACGCCAGGACAGGGGGCGCCTGATCAGCCCCAGCATTTT.